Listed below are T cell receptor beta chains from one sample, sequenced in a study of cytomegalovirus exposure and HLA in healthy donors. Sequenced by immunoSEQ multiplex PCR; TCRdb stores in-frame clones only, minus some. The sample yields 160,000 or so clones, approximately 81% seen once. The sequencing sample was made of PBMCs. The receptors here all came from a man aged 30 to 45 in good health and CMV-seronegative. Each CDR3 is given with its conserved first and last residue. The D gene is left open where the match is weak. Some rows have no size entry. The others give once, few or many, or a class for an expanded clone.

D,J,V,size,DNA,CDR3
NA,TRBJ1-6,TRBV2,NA,TGTGCCACCCGGACAGCGCTGGGCGATAATTCACCCCTCCACTTT,CATRTALGDNSPLHF
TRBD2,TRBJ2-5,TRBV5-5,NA,TGTGCCAGCCATTCGGGACGGCGGGAGAGCGAGACCCAGTACTTC,CASHSGRRESETQYF
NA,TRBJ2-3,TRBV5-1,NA,TGCGCCAGCAGCTTGCTCGGCGGGGTCACAGATACGCAGTATTTT,CASSLLGGVTDTQYF
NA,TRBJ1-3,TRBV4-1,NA,TGCGCCAGCAGCCAAGTGTCACAGGTCACTACCCGCGACTCTGGAAACACCATATATTTT,CASSQVSQVTTRDSGNTIYF
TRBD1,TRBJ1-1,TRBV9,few,TGTGCCAGCAGCCCAGGGACAGTTGAAGCTTTCTTT,CASSPGTVEAFF
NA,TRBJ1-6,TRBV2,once,TGTGCCACCGGGGGAGGCTACTTGGGTTCACCCCTCCACTTT,CATGGGYLGSPLHF
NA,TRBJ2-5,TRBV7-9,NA,TGTTCCAGCAGTAGTCTCCAGGGGAGAGGGGAGACCCAGTACTTC,CSSSSLQGRGETQYF
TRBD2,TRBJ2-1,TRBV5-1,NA,TGCGCCAGCAGCCCACCAGGGACTAGCGGGAACGCTGAGCAGTTCTTC,CASSPPGTSGNAEQFF
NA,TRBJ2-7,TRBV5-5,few,TGTGCCAGCAGCTTGGGACAGAAGTACGAGCAGTACTTC,CASSLGQKYEQYF
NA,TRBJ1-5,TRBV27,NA,TGTGCCAGCACACTTACAGGCGGGGGTCAGCCCCAGCATTTT,CASTLTGGGQPQHF
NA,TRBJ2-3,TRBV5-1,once,TGCGCCAGCAGCTCTGAGCGGCTACACACAGATACGCAGTATTTT,CASSSERLHTDTQYF
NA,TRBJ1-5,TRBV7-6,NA,TGTGCCAGCAGCTTAGGCCCAGATAGCAATCAGCCCCAGCATTTT,CASSLGPDSNQPQHF
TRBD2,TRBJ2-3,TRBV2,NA,TGTGCCAGCGGGGGACTAGCGGGGACAGATACGCAGTATTTT,CASGGLAGTDTQYF
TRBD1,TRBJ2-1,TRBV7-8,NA,TGTGCCAGCAGCTTAGGAGGGGGCCAGGAGGCATACAATGAGCAGTTCTTC,CASSLGGGQEAYNEQFF
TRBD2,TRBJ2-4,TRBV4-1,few,TGCGCCAGCAGCCACCCTGCCCGCGGGAGGGAACACATTCAGTACTTC,CASSHPARGREHIQYF
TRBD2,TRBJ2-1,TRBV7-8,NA,TGTGCCAGCAGCAAGCGGGGGCCTAACAATGAGCAGTTCTTC,CASSKRGPNNEQFF
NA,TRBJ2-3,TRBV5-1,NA,TGCGCCAGCAGCTTGTGGGAGGTCACAGATACGCAGTATTTT,CASSLWEVTDTQYF
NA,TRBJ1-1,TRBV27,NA,TGTGCCAGCAGTTTAAAGATAGCAGACGAAGCTTTCTTT,CASSLKIADEAFF
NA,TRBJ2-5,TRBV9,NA,TGTGCCAGCAGCGATTCGGGAGTAAAAGAGACCCAGTACTTC,CASSDSGVKETQYF
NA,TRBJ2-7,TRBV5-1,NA,TGCGCCAGCAGCTTGATGGTTTCGAGCGGGTCCTACGAGCAGTACTTC,CASSLMVSSGSYEQYF
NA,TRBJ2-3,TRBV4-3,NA,TGCGCCAGCAGCCAAGATTCTGGGACAACTAGCACAGATACGCAGTATTTT,CASSQDSGTTSTDTQYF
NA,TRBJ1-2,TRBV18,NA,TGTGCCAGCGCGACAGAGTATGGCTACACCTTC,CASATEYGYTF
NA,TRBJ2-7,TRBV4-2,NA,TGTGCCAGCAGCCTCAACCAGAGGGGGAACCCCTACGAGCAGTACTTC,CASSLNQRGNPYEQYF
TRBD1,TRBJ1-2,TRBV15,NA,TGTGCCACCAGCAGCGAACGTGGGGACAGAAGCAACTATGGCTACACCTTC,CATSSERGDRSNYGYTF
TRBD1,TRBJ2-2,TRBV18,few,TGTGCCAGCTCACCAAGGCCAGGGACAGGAATTAACACCGGGGAGCTGTTTTTT,CASSPRPGTGINTGELFF
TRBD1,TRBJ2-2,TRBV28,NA,TGTGCCAGCAGTTGGACAGGGGAAGACACCGGGGAGCTGTTTTTT,CASSWTGEDTGELFF
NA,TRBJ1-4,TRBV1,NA,TGCACCAGCAGCCAAGATCTTCGGACAGACAATGAAAAACTGTTTTTT,CTSSQDLRTDNEKLFF
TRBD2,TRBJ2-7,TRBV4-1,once,TGCGCCAGCAGCCAAGCGGCCAGGGAGAGGACTAGCCTGCTAGGTGTGCAGTACTTC,CASSQAARERTSLLGVQYF
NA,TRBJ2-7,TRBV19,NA,TGTGCCAGTGCTTCCGCACTAGCCTCCTACGAGCAGTACTTC,CASASALASYEQYF
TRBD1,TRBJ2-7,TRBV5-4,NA,TGTGCCAGCAGCCCCGGACAGGGGACATTCCTCGAGCAGTACTTC,CASSPGQGTFLEQYF
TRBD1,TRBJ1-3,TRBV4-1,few,TGCGCCAGCAGCCAAGACCTTCCGGGACAGGCTGGAAACACCATATATTTT,CASSQDLPGQAGNTIYF
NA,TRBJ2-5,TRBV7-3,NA,TGTGCCAGCAGCTTAGAGGCGGCTCAAGCGGGTCAAGAGACCCAGTACTTC,CASSLEAAQAGQETQYF
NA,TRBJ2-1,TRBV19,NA,TGTGCCAGTAGTATTGTGGCGGGACTCTACAATGAGCAGTTCTTC,CASSIVAGLYNEQFF
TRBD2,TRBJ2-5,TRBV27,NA,TGTGCCAGCAGAGATCTAGCGGGAGCCCCGGAGACCCAGTACTTC,CASRDLAGAPETQYF
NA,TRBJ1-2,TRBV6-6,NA,TGTGCCAGCAGTTACTCGGGCGGGGATGGCTACACCTTC,CASSYSGGDGYTF
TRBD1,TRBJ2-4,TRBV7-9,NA,TGTGCCAGCAGCTCACAGGGGGGCCTGACCAAAAACATTCAGTACTTC,CASSSQGGLTKNIQYF
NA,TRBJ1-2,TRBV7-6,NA,TGTGCCAGCAGCCTTATCCAAGGAGCCGGCGGAACTAACTATGGCTACACCTTC,CASSLIQGAGGTNYGYTF
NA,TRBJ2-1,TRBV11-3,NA,TGTGCCAGCAGCTTAAGCTCGAGCTCCTACAATGAGCAGTTCTTC,CASSLSSSSYNEQFF
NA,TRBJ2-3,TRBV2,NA,TGTGCCAGCAGCCTTCGAACGGTGCTAAGTGCAGATACGCAGTATTTT,CASSLRTVLSADTQYF
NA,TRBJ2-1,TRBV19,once,TGTGCCAGTAGTATAGGCGGTTGGAGCTCCTACAATGAGCAGTTCTTC,CASSIGGWSSYNEQFF
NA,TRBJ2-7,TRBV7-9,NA,TGTTCCACTAGGGGCGGACCCGGGGAGCAGTACTTC,CSTRGGPGEQYF